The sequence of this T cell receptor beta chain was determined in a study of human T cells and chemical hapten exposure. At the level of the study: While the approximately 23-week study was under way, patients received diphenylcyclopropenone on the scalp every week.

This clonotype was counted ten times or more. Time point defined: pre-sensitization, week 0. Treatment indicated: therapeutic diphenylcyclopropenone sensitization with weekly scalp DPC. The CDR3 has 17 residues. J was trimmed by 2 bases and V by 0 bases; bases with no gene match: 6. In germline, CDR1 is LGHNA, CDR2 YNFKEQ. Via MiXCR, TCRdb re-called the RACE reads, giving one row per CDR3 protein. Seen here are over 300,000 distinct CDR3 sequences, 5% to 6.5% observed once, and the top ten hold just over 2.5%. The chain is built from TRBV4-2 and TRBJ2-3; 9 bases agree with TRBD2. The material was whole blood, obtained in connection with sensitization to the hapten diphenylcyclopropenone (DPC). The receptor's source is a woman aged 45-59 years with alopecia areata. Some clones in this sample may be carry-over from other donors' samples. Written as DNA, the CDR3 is TGTGCCAGCAGCCAAGAGGAGCGGGGGGCTCTCACAGATACGCAGTATTTT. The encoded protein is CASSQEERGALTDTQYF.